These 22 T cell receptor beta chains were all obtained from the same sample, sequenced in a study of shared clonotypes between healthy human individuals. Here immunoSEQ multiplex PCR was the method, and the copy in TCRdb shows in-frame clones only, minus some. Among around 2.3 million clones listed, approximately 95% were seen once. The specimen was naive CD4+ T cells sorted from blood. Subset here: CD45RA+ positively selected. The receptor source for this set is a man younger than 35 in good health.

The rearrangement uses TRBV9 and TRBJ2-2, with D perhaps given as TRBD1 or TRBD2 (7 bases each). CDR3 size: 17 residues. Deletions cut 4 bases from V and 2 bases from J, with 18 bases between. Germline V CDR1 and CDR2: SGDLS, YYNGEE. The DNA of the CDR3 is TGTGCCAGCAGCCCCAATCGACAGGGACTAAACACCGGGGAGCTGTTTTTT. Residues: CASSPNRQGLNTGELFF.

This sequence joins TRBV2 and TRBJ1-2; 7 bases fit TRBD1. V lost 6 bases, J lost 6 bases, and 7 bases stayed unmatched. Germline V gives CDR1 SNHLY, CDR2 FYNNEI. The CDR3 is 13 residues long. CDR3 in DNA: TGTGCCAGCAGGGTACAGGGGACGGATGGCTACACCTTC. It codes for CASRVQGTDGYTF.

CDR3 in amino acids: CASSRQGNTGELFF. CDR3 nucleotide sequence: TGCGCCAGCAGCCGACAGGGGAACACCGGGGAGCTGTTTTTT. The genes are TRBV4-3 and TRBJ2-2, with 7 bases aligning to TRBD1. The germline V gene encodes CDR1 LGHNA and CDR2 YSLEER. This CDR3 is built from 14 residues. The V gene end was trimmed by 4 bases and the J gene end by 1 base; junction bases not matched to a gene: 0.

The chain is built from TRBV6-5 and TRBJ2-3, with D possibly TRBD2 on 5 matching bases. This CDR3 has 14 amino acids. With 5 bases removed from V and 0 bases from J, the gap between germline ends came to 9 bases. CDR1 and CDR2 (germline): MNHEY, SVGAGI. The DNA for the CDR3 is TGTGCCAGCAGTCGACTATCTAGCACAGATACGCAGTATTTT. Protein product: CASSRLSSTDTQYF.

The genes are TRBV2 and TRBJ2-3; 10 bases map to TRBD2. The CDR3 sequence is 17 residues long. Germline trimming cut 5 bases from V and 2 bases from J; bases unmatched to any gene: 10. Germline CDR1 and CDR2: SNHLY and FYNNEI. Here the CDR3 DNA reads TGTGCCAGCAGTCAGACTAGCGGGTCAGGGACCACAGATACGCAGTATTTT. Protein sequence: CASSQTSGSGTTDTQYF.

The chain links TRBV15 to TRBJ2-7; 7 bases align to TRBD1. Trimming at V came to 0 bases and at J to 7 bases, leaving 9 bases not matched to a gene. CDR3 length equals 15 residues. The germline CDR1 and CDR2 sequences are LNHNV and YYDKDF (reference sequence). CDR3 DNA sequence: TGTGCCACCAGCAGAGATGAAGGGGGCCGACGGGAGCAGTACTTC. Residues: CATSRDEGGRREQYF.

This chain joins TRBV9 and TRBJ2-1; 8 positions agree with TRBD2. The CDR3 has 16 amino acids. CDR1 and CDR2 from the germline V gene are SGDLS and YYNGEE. Unmatched junction bases numbered 10, after V lost 3 bases and J lost 5 bases. This CDR3 is CASSATSGRGNNEQFF. The CDR3 DNA reads TGTGCCAGCAGCGCTACTAGCGGAAGAGGAAACAATGAGCAGTTCTTC.

The J gene is TRBJ1-1, the V gene TRBV30, with D possibly TRBD1 on 6 matching bases. V lost 2 bases and J lost 1, with 11 bases in between. CDR3 length equals 14 residues. The germline gives CDR1 GTSNPN, CDR2 SVGIG (reference sequence). The CDR3 is CAWSPRQENTEAFF. The CDR3 DNA is TGTGCCTGGAGTCCTCGACAGGAGAACACTGAAGCTTTCTTT.

The chain employs TRBV30 and TRBJ1-2, with D perhaps TRBD1 (6 bases). The CDR3 spans 14 residues. Per the germline V gene, CDR1 is GTSNPN and CDR2 is SVGIG (reference sequence). With 5 bases removed from V and 1 base from J, the gap between germline ends came to 14 bases. This CDR3 is CAWGGPQGNYGYTF. As DNA, the CDR3 is TGTGCCTGGGGAGGGCCACAGGGTAACTATGGCTACACCTTC.

This chain connects TRBV4-1 to TRBJ1-4, with D tentatively TRBD1 (5 bases). Between the trimmed V and J ends, which lost 1 base and 3 bases, there was a span of 9 bases. Per germline, CDR1 MGHRA and CDR2 YSYEKL. The CDR3 runs 15 residues. The CDR3 DNA reads as TGCGCCAGCAGCCAAGGGGGCAGGTCTAATGAAAAACTGTTTTTT. Encoded protein: CASSQGGRSNEKLFF.

The chain links TRBV13 to TRBJ1-1; 8 nucleotides line up with TRBD1. Germline assignment: CDR1 PRHDT and CDR2 FYEKMQ (reference sequence). J was trimmed by 1 base and V by 5 bases; bases with no gene match: 3. The CDR3 contains 14 residues. DNA for the CDR3: TGTGCCAGCAGCCGAGGACAGGGGAACACTGAAGCTTTCTTT. As protein: CASSRGQGNTEAFF.

The V call is TRBV5-6, the J call TRBJ1-5, with D possibly TRBD1 on 5 matching bases. This CDR3 has 16 residues. From germline, CDR1 is SGHDT and CDR2 YYEEEE. Between the trimmed V and J ends, which lost 4 bases and 1 base, there was a span of 15 bases. The CDR3 loop reads CASSPGGGKSNQPQHF. DNA for the CDR3: TGTGCCAGCAGCCCGGGGGGAGGGAAAAGCAATCAGCCCCAGCATTTT.

The V gene is TRBV6-1, the J gene TRBJ2-6; 11 nucleotides agree with TRBD1. CDR1 is MNHNS, CDR2 SASEGT, per germline. The CDR3 sequence is 17 residues long. V was clipped by 4 bases and J by 1 base; unmatched bases: 3. Here the CDR3 reads CASSVGQGVSGANVLTF. DNA for the CDR3: TGTGCCAGCAGTGTGGGACAGGGGGTATCTGGGGCCAACGTCCTGACTTTC.

The V call is TRBV19, the J call TRBJ2-5; TRBD1 aligns across 7 bases. Germline-derived CDR1 and CDR2 are LNHDA and SQIVND (reference sequence). The CDR3 covers 13 residues. V was clipped by 7 bases and J by 4 bases; unmatched bases: 6. CDR3 amino acids: CASNQGERETQYF. The CDR3 region has the DNA TGTGCCAGTAATCAGGGGGAGAGAGAGACCCAGTACTTC.

This chain joins TRBV6-6 and TRBJ2-1, with TRBD1 matching over 7 bases. In germline, CDR1 is MNHNY, CDR2 SVGAGI (reference sequence). This CDR3 region has 15 residues. Unmatched junction bases numbered 9, after V lost 6 bases and J lost 4 bases. CDR3: CASREGQVGYNEQFF. The CDR3 DNA is TGTGCCAGCAGGGAAGGACAGGTAGGATACAATGAGCAGTTCTTC.

The chain employs TRBV11-2 and TRBJ2-5, with 8 bases matching TRBD1. Trimming removed 6 bases from V and 4 bases from J; junction bases left unmatched: 7. Germline CDR1 reads SGHAT; CDR2 reads FQNNGV. The length of the CDR3 is 14 residues. DNA for the CDR3: TGTGCCAGCAGTAGGGCAGGGGGCACAGAGACCCAGTACTTC. Its translation is CASSRAGGTETQYF. The variable domain in full, with the rest retrieved from reference TRBV11-2 and TRBJ2-5, is EAGVAQSPRYKIIEKRQSVAFWCNPISGHATLYWYQQILGQGPKLLIQFQNNGVVDDSQLPKDRFSAERLKGVDSTLKIQPAKLEDSAVYLCASSRAGGTETQYFGPGTRLLVL.

This clone showed up just once. The rearrangement joins TRBV6-1 to TRBJ2-2, with a possible D match to TRBD2 (6 bases). The CDR3 has 13 residues. The V and J ends lost 5 bases and 6 bases respectively, with 10 bases between them. CDR1 is MNHNS, CDR2 SASEGT, per germline. The DNA of the CDR3 is TGTGCCAGCAGTTGGACTAACGCCGGGGAGCTGTTTTTT. Its translation: CASSWTNAGELFF.

The V call is TRBV5-1, the J call TRBJ2-7; a weak D match, TRBD2 (6 bases). Deletions cut 4 bases from V and 4 bases from J, with 12 bases between. Germline CDR1 is SGHRS and CDR2 is YFSETQ. CDR3 length equals 13 residues. The CDR3 DNA sequence: TGCGCCAGCAGCGAAAGTGGGAGGTACGAGCAGTACTTC. This translates into CASSESGRYEQYF. Filled out from reference TRBV5-1 and TRBJ2-7, the complete variable domain reads KAGVTQTPRYLIKTRGQQVTLSCSPISGHRSVSWYQQTPGQGLQFLFEYFSETQRNKGNFPGRFSGRQFSNSRSEMNVSTLELGDSALYLCASSESGRYEQYFGPGTRLTVT.

This chain uses TRBV6-4 with TRBJ2-7; unclear D gene. CDR1 is MRHNA, CDR2 SNTAGT, per germline. The CDR3 totals 14 residues. The V gene lost 5 bases and the J gene lost 4 bases, with 15 bases spanning the gap. Here the CDR3 reads CASSKDPPAYEQYF. CDR3 in DNA: TGTGCCAGCAGTAAGGACCCTCCGGCTTACGAGCAGTACTTC.

Comments on this clone: Other DNA sequences in this specimen translate into the identical CDR3. This chain uses TRBV7-2 with TRBJ2-3; maybe TRBD2 (5 bases). There are 15 residues in the CDR3. V gave up 1 base and J gave up 1 base, with 9 bases separating them. Germline V gives CDR1 SGHTA, CDR2 FQGNSA. This CDR3 reads CASSLGGVGTDTQYF. DNA of the CDR3: TGTGCCAGCAGCTTAGGGGGAGTGGGCACAGATACGCAGTATTTT.

V and J are TRBV7-3 and TRBJ1-1; D perhaps matches TRBD1 (6 bases). The germline V and J ends were trimmed by 2 bases and 4 bases, with 11 bases remaining between them. Germline assignment: CDR1 SGHTA and CDR2 FQGTGA. The CDR3 sequence is 14 residues long. CDR3 bases: TGTGCCAGCAGCTTAGGAGGGGGAATCACTGAAGCTTTCTTT. Residues: CASSLGGGITEAFF.

The rearrangement joins TRBV28 to TRBJ2-3; TRBD2 matches at 7 bases. The J segment lost 4 bases and the V segment lost 4 bases, leaving 14 bases of the junction unmatched. CDR3 length: 17 amino acids. Germline assignment: CDR1 MDHEN and CDR2 SYDVKM. This CDR3 reads CASSWGLRFVDADTQYF. The CDR3 nucleotides read TGTGCCAGCAGTTGGGGACTAAGGTTTGTTGACGCAGATACGCAGTATTTT. Complete variable domain (other parts from reference TRBV28 and TRBJ2-3): DVKVTQSSRYLVKRTGEKVFLECVQDMDHENMFWYRQDPGLGLRLIYFSYDVKMKEKGDIPEGYSVSREKKERFSLILESASTNQTSMYLCASSWGLRFVDADTQYFGPGTRLTVL.